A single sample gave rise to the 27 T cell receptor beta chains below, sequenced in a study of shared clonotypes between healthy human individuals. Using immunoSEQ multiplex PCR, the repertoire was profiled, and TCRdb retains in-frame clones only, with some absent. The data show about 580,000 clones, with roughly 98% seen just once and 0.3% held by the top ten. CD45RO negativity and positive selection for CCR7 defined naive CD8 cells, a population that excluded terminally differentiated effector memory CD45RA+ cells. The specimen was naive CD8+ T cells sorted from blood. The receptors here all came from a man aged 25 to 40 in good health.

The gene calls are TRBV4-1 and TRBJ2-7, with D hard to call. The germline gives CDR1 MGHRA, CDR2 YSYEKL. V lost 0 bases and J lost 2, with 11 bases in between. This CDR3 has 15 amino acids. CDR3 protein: CASSQDRFQTYEQYF. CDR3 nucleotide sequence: TGCGCCAGCAGCCAAGATAGGTTCCAGACCTACGAGCAGTACTTC.

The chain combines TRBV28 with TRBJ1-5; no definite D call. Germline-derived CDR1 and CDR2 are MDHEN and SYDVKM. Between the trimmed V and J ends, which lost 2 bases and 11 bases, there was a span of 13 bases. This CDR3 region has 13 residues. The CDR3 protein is CASSLNSQNTQHF. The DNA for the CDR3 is TGTGCCAGCAGTTTAAATAGCCAAAATACCCAGCATTTT.

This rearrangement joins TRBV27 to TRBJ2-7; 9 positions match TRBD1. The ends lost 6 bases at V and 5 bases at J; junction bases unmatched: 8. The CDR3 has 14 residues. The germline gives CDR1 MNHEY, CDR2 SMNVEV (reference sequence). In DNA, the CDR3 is TGTGCCAGCAGACATGCCGGGACAGGGAACGAGCAGTACTTC. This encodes CASRHAGTGNEQYF.

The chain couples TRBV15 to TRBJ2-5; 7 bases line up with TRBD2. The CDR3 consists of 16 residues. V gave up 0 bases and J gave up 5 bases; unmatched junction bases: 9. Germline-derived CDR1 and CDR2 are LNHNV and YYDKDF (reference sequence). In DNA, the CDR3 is TGTGCCACCAGCAGAGATAGGACTAGTCGAGGTGAGACCCAGTACTTC. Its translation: CATSRDRTSRGETQYF.

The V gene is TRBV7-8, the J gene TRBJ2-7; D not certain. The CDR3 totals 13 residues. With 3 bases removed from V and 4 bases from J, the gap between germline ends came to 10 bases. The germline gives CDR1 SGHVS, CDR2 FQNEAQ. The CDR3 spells CASSFGPSYEQYF. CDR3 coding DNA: TGTGCCAGCAGCTTCGGACCTTCTTACGAGCAGTACTTC.

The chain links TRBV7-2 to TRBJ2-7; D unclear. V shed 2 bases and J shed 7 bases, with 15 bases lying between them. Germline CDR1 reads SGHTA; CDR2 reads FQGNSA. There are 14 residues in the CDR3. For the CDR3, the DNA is TGTGCCAGCAGCTTACGTCTGGATCTACGGGAGCAGTACTTC. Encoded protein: CASSLRLDLREQYF.

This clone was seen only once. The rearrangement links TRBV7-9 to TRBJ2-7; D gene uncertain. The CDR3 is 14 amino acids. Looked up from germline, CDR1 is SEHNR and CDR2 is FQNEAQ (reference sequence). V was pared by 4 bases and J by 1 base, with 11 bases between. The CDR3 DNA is TGTGCCAGCAGCTGGGATCAACGTTCCTACGAGCAGTACTTC. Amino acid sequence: CASSWDQRSYEQYF.

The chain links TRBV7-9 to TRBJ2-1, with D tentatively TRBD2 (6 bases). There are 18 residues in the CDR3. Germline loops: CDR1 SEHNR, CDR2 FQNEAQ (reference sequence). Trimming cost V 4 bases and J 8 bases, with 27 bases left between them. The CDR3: CASSSLTVAGRTAYEQFF. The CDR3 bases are TGTGCCAGCAGCTCGTTAACTGTGGCGGGACGAACCGCATATGAGCAGTTCTTC.

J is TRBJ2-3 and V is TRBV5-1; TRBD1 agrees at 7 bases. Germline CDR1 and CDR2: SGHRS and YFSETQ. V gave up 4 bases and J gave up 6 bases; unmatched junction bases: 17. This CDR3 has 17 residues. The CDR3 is CASSVRQGRTHTDTQYF. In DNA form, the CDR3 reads TGCGCCAGCAGCGTCAGACAGGGAAGAACGCACACGGATACGCAGTATTTT.

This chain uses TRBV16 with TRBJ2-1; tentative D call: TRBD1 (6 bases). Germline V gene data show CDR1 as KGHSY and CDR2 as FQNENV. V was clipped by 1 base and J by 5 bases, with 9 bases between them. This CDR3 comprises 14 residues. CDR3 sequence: CASSQWGRHNEQFF. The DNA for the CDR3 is TGTGCCAGCAGCCAATGGGGGCGACACAATGAGCAGTTCTTC.

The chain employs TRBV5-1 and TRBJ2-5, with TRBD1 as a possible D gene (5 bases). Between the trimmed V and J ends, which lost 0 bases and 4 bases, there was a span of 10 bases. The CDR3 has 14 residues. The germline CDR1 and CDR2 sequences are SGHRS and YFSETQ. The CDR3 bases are TGCGCCAGCAGCTTGGCTGGCAGGGCAGAGACCCAGTACTTC. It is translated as CASSLAGRAETQYF.

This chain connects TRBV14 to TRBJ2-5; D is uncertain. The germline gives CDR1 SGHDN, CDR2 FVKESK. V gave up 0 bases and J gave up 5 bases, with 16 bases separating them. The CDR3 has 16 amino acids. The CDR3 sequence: CASSQEMSSPPETQYF. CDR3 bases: TGTGCCAGCAGCCAAGAGATGTCTTCTCCACCGGAGACCCAGTACTTC.

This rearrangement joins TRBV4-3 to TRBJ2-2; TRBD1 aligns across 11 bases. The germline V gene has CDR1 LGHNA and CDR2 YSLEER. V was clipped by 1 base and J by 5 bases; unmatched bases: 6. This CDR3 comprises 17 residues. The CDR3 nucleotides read TGCGCCAGCAGCCAAGGCACCGGGACAGGGGGAACCGGGGAGCTGTTTTTT. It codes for CASSQGTGTGGTGELFF.

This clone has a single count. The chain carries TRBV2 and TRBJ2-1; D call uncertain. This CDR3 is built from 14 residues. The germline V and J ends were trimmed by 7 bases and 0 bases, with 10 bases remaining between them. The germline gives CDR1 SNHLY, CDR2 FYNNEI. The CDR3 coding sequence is TGTGCCAGCAATGTCCCGAGCTCCTACAATGAGCAGTTCTTC. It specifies CASNVPSSYNEQFF.

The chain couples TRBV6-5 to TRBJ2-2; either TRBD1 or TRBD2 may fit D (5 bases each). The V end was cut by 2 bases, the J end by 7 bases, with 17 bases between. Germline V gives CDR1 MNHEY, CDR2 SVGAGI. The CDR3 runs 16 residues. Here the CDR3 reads CASSYGRDLRVGELFF. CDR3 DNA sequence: TGTGCCAGCAGTTACGGCCGGGACCTTCGGGTCGGGGAGCTGTTTTTT.

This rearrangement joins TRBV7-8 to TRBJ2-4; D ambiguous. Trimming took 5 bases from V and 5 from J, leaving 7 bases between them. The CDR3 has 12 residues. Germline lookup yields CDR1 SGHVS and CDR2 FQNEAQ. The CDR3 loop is CASSGGENIQYF. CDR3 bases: TGTGCCAGCAGCGGTGGGGAAAACATTCAGTACTTC.

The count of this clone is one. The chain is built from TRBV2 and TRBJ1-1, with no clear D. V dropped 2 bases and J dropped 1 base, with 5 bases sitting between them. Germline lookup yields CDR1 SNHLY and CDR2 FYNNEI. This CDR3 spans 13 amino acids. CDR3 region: CASSELGNTEAFF. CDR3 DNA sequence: TGTGCCAGCAGTGAACTTGGGAACACTGAAGCTTTCTTT.

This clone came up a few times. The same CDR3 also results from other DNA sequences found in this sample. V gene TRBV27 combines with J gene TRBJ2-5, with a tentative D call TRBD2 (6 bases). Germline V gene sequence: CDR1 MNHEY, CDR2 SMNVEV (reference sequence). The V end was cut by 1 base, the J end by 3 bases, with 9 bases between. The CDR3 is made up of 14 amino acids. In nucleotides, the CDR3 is TGTGCCAGCAGTTTATTAGGCGGGGAAGAGACCCAGTACTTC. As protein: CASSLLGGEETQYF.

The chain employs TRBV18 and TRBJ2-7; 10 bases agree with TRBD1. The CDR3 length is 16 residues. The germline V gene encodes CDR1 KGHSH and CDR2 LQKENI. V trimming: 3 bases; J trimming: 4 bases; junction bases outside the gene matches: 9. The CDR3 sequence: CASSPSGTGVPYEQYF. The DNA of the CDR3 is TGTGCCAGCTCACCTTCCGGGACAGGGGTACCTTACGAGCAGTACTTC. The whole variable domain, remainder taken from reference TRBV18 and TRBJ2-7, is NAGVMQNPRHLVRRRGQEARLRCSPMKGHSHVYWYRQLPEEGLKFMVYLQKENIIDESGMPKERFSAEFPKEGPSILRIQQVVRGDSAAYFCASSPSGTGVPYEQYFGPGTRLTVT.

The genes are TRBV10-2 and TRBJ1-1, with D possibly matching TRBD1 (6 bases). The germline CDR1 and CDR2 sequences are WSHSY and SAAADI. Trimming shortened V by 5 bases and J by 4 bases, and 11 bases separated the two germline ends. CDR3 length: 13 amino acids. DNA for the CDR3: TGCGCCAGCAGTTGGCAGGGGAGCACTGAAGCTTTCTTT. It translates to CASSWQGSTEAFF.

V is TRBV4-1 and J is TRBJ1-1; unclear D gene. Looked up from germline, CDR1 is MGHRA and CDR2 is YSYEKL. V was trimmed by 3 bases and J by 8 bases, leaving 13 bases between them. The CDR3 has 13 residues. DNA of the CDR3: TGCGCCAGCAGCCATTTGATTCCGGAAGAAGCTTTCTTT. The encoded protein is CASSHLIPEEAFF.

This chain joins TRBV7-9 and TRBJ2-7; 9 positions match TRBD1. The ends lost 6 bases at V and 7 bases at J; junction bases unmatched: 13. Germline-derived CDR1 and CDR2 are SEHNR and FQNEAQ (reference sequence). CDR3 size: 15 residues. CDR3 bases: TGTGCCAGCAGTTGGACCGGGACAGGGTTCGGGGAGCAGTACTTC. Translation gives CASSWTGTGFGEQYF.

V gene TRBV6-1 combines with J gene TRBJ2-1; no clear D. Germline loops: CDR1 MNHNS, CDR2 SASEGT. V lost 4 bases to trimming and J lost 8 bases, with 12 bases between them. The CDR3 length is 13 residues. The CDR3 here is CASSVSSLHEQFF. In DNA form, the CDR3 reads TGTGCCAGCAGTGTTTCTAGTCTTCATGAGCAGTTCTTC.

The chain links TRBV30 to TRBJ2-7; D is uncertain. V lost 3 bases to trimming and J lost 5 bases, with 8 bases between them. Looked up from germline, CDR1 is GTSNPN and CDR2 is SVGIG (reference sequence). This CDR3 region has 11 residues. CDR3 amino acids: CAWRRINEQYF. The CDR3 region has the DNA TGTGCCTGGAGGCGAATAAACGAGCAGTACTTC.

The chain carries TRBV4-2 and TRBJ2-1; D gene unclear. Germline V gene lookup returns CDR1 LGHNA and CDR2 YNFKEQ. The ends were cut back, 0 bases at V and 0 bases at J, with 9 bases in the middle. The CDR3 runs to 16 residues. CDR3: CASSQDDKSSYNEQFF. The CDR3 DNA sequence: TGTGCCAGCAGCCAAGATGACAAAAGCTCCTACAATGAGCAGTTCTTC.

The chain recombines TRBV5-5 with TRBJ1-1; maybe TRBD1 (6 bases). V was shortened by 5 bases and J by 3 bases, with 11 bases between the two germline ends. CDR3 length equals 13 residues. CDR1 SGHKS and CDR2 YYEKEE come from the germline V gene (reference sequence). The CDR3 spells CASSPDSYTEAFF. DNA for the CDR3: TGTGCCAGCAGTCCGGACAGCTACACTGAAGCTTTCTTT. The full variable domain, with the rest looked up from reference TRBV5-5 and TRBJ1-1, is DAGVTQSPTHLIKTRGQQVTLRCSPISGHKSVSWYQQVLGQGPQFIFQYYEKEERGRGNFPDRFSARQFPNYSSELNVNALLLGDSALYLCASSPDSYTEAFFGQGTRLTVV.

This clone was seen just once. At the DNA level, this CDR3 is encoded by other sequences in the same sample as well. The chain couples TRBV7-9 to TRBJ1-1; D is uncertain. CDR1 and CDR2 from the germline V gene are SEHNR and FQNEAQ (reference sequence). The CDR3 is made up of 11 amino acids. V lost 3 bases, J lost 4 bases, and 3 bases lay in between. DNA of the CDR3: TGTGCCAGCAGCTTGGGCACTGAAGCTTTCTTT. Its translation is CASSLGTEAFF.